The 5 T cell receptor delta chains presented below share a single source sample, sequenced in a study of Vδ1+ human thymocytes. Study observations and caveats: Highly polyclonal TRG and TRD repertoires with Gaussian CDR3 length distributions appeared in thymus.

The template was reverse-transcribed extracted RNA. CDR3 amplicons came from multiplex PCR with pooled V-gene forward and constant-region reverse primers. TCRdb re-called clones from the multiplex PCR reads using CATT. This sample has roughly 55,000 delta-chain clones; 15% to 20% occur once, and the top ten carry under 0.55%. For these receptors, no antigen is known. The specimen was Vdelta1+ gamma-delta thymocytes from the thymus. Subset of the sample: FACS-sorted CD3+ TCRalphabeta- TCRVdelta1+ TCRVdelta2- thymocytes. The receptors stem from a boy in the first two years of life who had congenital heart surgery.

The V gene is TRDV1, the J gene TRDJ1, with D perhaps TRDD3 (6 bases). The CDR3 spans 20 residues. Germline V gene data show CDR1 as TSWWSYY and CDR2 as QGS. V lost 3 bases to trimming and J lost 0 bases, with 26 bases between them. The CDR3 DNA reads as TGTGCTCTTGGGGATACCCACCTTATACTGGGCCCCCTGTACACCGATAAACTCATCTTT. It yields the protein CALGDTHLILGPLYTDKLIF.

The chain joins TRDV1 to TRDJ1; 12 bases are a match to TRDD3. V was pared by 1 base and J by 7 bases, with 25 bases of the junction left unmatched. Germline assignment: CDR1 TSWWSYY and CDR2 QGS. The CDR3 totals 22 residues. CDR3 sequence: CALGEPHSCTGGYNSAGGKLIF. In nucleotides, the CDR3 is TGTGCTCTTGGGGAACCTCATTCCTGCACTGGGGGATACAACAGTGCCGGGGGTAAACTCATCTTT.

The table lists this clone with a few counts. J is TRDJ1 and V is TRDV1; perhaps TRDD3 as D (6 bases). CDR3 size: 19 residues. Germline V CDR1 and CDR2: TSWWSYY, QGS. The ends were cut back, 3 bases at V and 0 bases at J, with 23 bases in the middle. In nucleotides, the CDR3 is TGTGCTCTTGGGGACCGGCCTTTCCAGTCCCACTGGGACACCGATAAACTCATCTTT. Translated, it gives CALGDRPFQSHWDTDKLIF.

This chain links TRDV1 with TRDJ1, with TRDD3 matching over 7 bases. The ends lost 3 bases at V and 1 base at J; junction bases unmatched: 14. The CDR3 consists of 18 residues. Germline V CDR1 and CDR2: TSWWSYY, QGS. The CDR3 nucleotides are TGTGCTCTTGGGGACCCGTACGGGCTGGGGGCTCCCACCGATAAACTCATCTTT. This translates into CALGDPYGLGAPTDKLIF.

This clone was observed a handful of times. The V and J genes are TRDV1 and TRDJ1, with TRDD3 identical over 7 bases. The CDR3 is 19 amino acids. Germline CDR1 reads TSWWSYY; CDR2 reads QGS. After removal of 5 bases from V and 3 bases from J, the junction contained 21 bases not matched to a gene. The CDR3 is CALGKGTEGYWGSADKLIF. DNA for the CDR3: TGTGCTCTTGGGAAGGGTACTGAGGGGTACTGGGGATCCGCCGATAAACTCATCTTT.